This T cell receptor beta chain was sequenced during a study of cytomegalovirus exposure and HLA in healthy donors (dated 2017 in TCRdb). A note on the overall study: An earlier analysis of 587 of the donors reported 276 Gb of sequence data and 90 million to 120 million unique TCR beta sequences obtained from about 179 million T cells. An early release covering about 600 HLA-typed donors comprised around 300 gigabases of sequencing data and tens of millions of unique TCR sequences. A later analysis re-analyzed previously published TCR beta repertoires from 600 to 850 donors and added high-resolution HLA genotyping to study TCR occurrence patterns. An earlier analysis of a few hundred of the donors applied high-throughput TCR beta sequencing to assess whether each TCR beta V gene segment acted as functional or pseudogenic. Roughly 5 DR-DQ haplotypes were handled as single units for association and clustering, since linkage in the cohort was strong. Class I and class II HLA loci were covered by the typing at four-digit resolution. The number of typed donors differed by locus: about 620-630 for A, B, C, DRB1 and DQB1; approximately 520 for DQA1; 606 for DPA1; and around 470 for DPB1. The aim of the study was to test whether cataloging public T cell receptors could identify signatures of past pathogen exposure. Alongside the repertoire data, information on donor age, sex, ethnicity and CMV serostatus was compiled. A separate validation cohort of 100 to 150 different subjects was used in addition to the 666-subject first cohort. The genetic ancestry cluster associated with self-reported Caucasian donors included 70% to 85% of the 398 genotyped donors. Across 300 to 400 genotyped donors of the cohort, an average of roughly 250,000 unique TCR beta nucleotide sequences per donor were sequenced, and roughly a sixth of those sequences were non-productive. The later analysis used no new phenotypic data to find candidate immune exposures, relying instead on TCR beta sequences and their occurrence across donors. The study used immunosequencing to profile the T cell repertoires of under 700 subjects and linked those repertoires to cytomegalovirus serostatus. To predict cytomegalovirus infection status, the study combined high-throughput TCR immunosequencing, statistical association of individual TCRs with disease status, and machine learning. Every discovery cohort repertoire had been produced on one sequencing platform. A later genetic analysis took genome-wide SNP genotypes for about three fifths of the roughly 670 donors and used that subset as a discovery cohort. The research as a whole found: A further reported finding was that TCR beta sequences accurately predicted the HLA-A and HLA-B alleles for most subjects in the first cohort. Specific HLA alleles were associated with over 15,000 TCR beta sequences at a false discovery rate of 0.05 in a later analysis. In an earlier analysis of more than 500 of the donors, most TCR beta V segments appeared in productive rearrangements about 90% or about 30% of the time, broadly matching IMGT annotations. Immune exposure information for the cohort was limited to CMV serostatus. Because the 87-base-pair reads could not distinguish some IMGT-functional V segments, including TRBV6-2 and TRBV6-3, those segments were excluded. In a later analysis, HLA-associated TCR beta chains showed more clonal expansion and lower generation probabilities than non-associated chains that were equally common. Only TCR beta chains were sequenced in this cohort, and the absence of alpha or paired-chain data limited detectable features. The authors suggested that the approach could potentially be generalized to other disease states and immunological phenotypes. In a later analysis, TCR association rates were found to vary across HLA loci, with the most associated TCRs seen for DRB1 alleles and the fewest for HLA-C alleles. According to a later analysis, parvovirus B19, influenza, CMV and Epstein-Barr virus appeared linked to several top co-occurrence clusters. Because some donors lacked HLA typing at each locus, the association tests relied only on the typed subset. While some public TCRs were present in many individuals, most TCR sequences turned up only very rarely across donors. A cluster of highly shared sequence variants was judged likely to represent a technical artifact of the sequencing pipeline. Cytomegalovirus status was reported to be diagnosed by the classifier with high specificity and sensitivity in both the original and validation cohorts. Correlated functional status among segregating V segments might reflect linkage disequilibrium, but an unknown experimental factor could not be ruled out. V-gene and J-gene trimming of TCR beta chains was associated with a missense DCLRE1C variant in a later genetic analysis, and the association was replicated in an independent cohort. Three of the identified cytomegalovirus-associated TCR beta chains were confirmed in vitro to be specific for cytomegalovirus antigens. The presence/absence analyses assumed that sequencing depth was roughly uniform across donors, and that assumption may not be true. According to a later analysis, most CMV-associated TCR beta chains appeared to be HLA-restricted, and the HLA associations seemed to be driven largely by CMV exposure. A total of 150 or so TCR beta chains were listed by the study as associated with cytomegalovirus. In a later genetic analysis, fewer N-insertions in productive TCRs were reported among donors in an Asian-associated ancestry cluster than the 666-donor mean. Because counts were too low, roughly 17 rarely observed V segments, including chromosome 9 orphons, were left out of the earlier analysis of 587 of the donors. When HLA alleles, especially DR and DQ, strongly co-occurred, attributing TCR associations to individual alleles was difficult.

The library came from the immunoSEQ multiplex PCR assay. For the multiplex PCR, a mixture combining 60 forward primers for TCR Vbeta segments and 13 reverse primers for TCR Jbeta segments was used. Amplification of the CDR3 region of rearranged TCR beta genes was performed with a multiplex PCR assay on genomic DNA. The amplified TCR beta libraries were sequenced on the Illumina HiSeq System as 87-base-pair reads. Turning to the authors' computational methods: A later analysis tallied around 87 million unique TCR beta chains across the 600 to 700 repertoires, and approximately 12 million of those chains were shared by two or more donors. To remove PCR and sequencing errors, raw reads were error-corrected and collapsed into unique sequences using a nearest-neighbor algorithm that merged closely related sequences. V, D and J gene segments were assigned by aligning CDR3 sequences to IMGT reference sequences. For a sequence to be retained, a match of at least six nucleotides to both a V gene segment and a J gene segment was required. A rearrangement was called productive if the CDR3 had no stop codons and remained in frame with V and J, and every other rearrangement was called non-productive. CDR3 was defined according to IMGT convention as the region running from the second conserved V-encoded cysteine to the conserved J-encoded phenylalanine. The earlier analysis of a few hundred of the donors excluded any sequence lacking an unambiguous match to a single V gene segment. In an earlier analysis of several hundred of the donors, V segments were called functional above 56.7% productive rearrangements and were called segregating when the between-donor standard deviation exceeded 5%. A statistical classification framework was developed to diagnose cytomegalovirus status using the catalog of TCR beta chain sequences. In a later analysis, V and J genes were assigned by comparing TCR nucleotide sequences against IMGT/GENE-DB human TR gene sequences. Using the TCRdist pipeline, a later analysis assigned CDR3 sequences along with most-parsimonious VDJ recombination scenarios. In a later analysis, each TCR beta chain was defined by its CDR3 amino acid sequence together with its V-gene family, and reads lacking a unique V-gene family were excluded. To address suspected cross-contamination and a sequencing artifact, a later analysis removed approximately 590 highly shared, low-generation-probability nucleotide sequences. In a later analysis, a clonal expansion index was calculated for each public chain from normalized within-repertoire ranks of inferred template counts. A later analysis computed generation probabilities with a VDJ recombination model fitted to out-of-frame rearrangements, and checked the results against IGoR. In a later analysis, hypergeometric tests were used to score TCR-TCR, TCR-HLA and TCR-CMV co-occurrence, with a repertoire-size bias correction applied to TCR pairs. In a later analysis, false discovery rates were estimated by permuting HLA or CMV assignments 20 times. In a later analysis, co-occurring TCRs were grouped using DBSCAN, with TCRdist sequence similarity added in when clustering inside HLA-allele-positive subsets. Repertoires with fewer than 30,000 or more than 120,000 public chains were left out of co-occurrence clustering, as were five repertoires with anomalous nucleotide sharing. TCRdb re-hosts the immuneACCESS table, in-frame sequences only. Its copies lack some clones; in the studies checked, an unresolved V gene accounts for under half of them, and the cause for the rest is not known. The V and J calls and clone size are taken from that table; D and trimming were inferred from the DNA. Here the sample has approximately 110,000 clones; roughly 74% occur a single time. About 4% of the sample is held by the ten biggest clonotypes.

At the junction V is shortened by 5 bases and J by 4 bases; bases outside the gene matches: 7. Looking up the germline V gene (reference sequence) yields CDR1 SEHNR and CDR2 FQNEAQ. Spanning cysteine to phenylalanine, the CDR3 consists of 15 amino acids. The CDR3 DNA has 45 bases and is translated from base 1. The cohort comprised fewer than 750 healthy bone marrow donors. At the time of sampling, all cohort members were nominally healthy, though unrecorded immune exposures were likely present. The donor tested CMV seropositive and was one of the 289 seropositive cohort members. Every donor gave a peripheral blood sample, and the peripheral blood mononuclear cells from that sample were used for TCR beta sequencing. Genomic DNA extraction from the blood cell samples was performed with the Qiagen DNeasy Blood Extraction Kit. Of note for this clone: There is no known antigen for this receptor. Base quality data are lacking; no much larger clone is found one base away.

The source is a woman aged 45 to 65 in good health and CMV-seropositive. Sequenced sample: PBMCs. Recombination connected TRBV7-9 to TRBJ2-1, with 8 middle bases fitting TRBD2. The DNA sequence is as follows: TGTGCCAGCAGCCCACCGCGGGGGGTTTACAATGAGCAGTTCTTC. The encoded protein is CASSPPRGVYNEQFF.